A selection of T cell receptor beta chains follows, all from one sample in a study of CD8+ T cells in alopecia areata. This table comes from immunoSEQ multiplex PCR, and its TCRdb copy is limited to in-frame clones, with some not included. The sample has approximately 150,000 clones; around three fifths are singletons. The sequences come from CD4+ T cells sorted from blood, collected at week 24, from a patient treated with tofacitinib. These receptors came from a human donor with alopecia areata. Each CDR3 is given without its conserved first and last residue. Each record gives: J gene, V gene, CDR3 protein.

TRBJ2-5,TRBV20-1,SARSGLAGY
TRBJ1-1,TRBV29-1,SVAGLRGDTEAF
TRBJ1-6,TRBV5-1,ASSLRDTRNSPLH
TRBJ2-3,TRBV18,ASSPRGVGTDTQY
TRBJ1-1,TRBV2,ASSELENTEAF
TRBJ2-2,TRBV7-2,ASSPDTTNTGELF
TRBJ2-3,TRBV6-5,ASSFYSGSDTQY
TRBJ1-2,TRBV29-1,SVGLRGGYT
TRBJ1-2,TRBV29-1,SVTGLRGSGDGYT
TRBJ2-5,TRBV9,ASSVNSGETQY
TRBJ2-3,TRBV10-3,ASPGQAGSTDTQY
TRBJ1-2,TRBV19,ASSHTTGTGTDGYT
TRBJ1-2,TRBV7-9,ASSYLQGVGGYT
TRBJ2-3,TRBV30,AWKVGGTDTQY
TRBJ1-5,TRBV29-1,SVRDTNQPQH
TRBJ2-6,TRBV11-2,ASRAPHWDRGPGANVLT
TRBJ1-1,TRBV5-1,ASSPDDEQAF
TRBJ2-5,TRBV14,ASSQDRVIGETQY
TRBJ1-1,TRBV5-6,ASSSLTPEAF
TRBJ1-6,TRBV27,ASSLGRNNSPLH